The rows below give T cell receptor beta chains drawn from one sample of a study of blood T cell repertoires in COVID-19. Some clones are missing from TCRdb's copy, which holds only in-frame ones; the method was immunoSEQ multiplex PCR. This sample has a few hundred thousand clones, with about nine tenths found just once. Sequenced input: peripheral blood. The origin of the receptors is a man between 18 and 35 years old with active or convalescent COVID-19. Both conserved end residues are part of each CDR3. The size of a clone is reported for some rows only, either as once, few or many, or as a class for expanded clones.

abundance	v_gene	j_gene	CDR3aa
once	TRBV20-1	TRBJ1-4	CSARRDEKLFF
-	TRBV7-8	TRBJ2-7	CASSFRGREQYF
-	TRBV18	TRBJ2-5	CASSSGSRQETQYF
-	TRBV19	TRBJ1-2	CASRRTGGDGYTF
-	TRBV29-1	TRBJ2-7	CSVATVATYEQYF
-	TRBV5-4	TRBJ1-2	CASSLLQGLNGYTF
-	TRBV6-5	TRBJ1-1	CASSYSRQGGTEAFF
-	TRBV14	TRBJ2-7	CASSQQSYEQYF
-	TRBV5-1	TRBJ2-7	CASSLGLARTYEQYF
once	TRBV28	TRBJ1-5	CASGGMRSNQPQHF
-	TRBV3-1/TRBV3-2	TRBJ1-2	CASSQDPGYYGYTF
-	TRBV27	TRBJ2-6	CASTGTGDPRGSGANVLTF
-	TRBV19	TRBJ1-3	CASSIRPGVGNTIYF
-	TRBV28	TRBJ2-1	CASSLAGGYNEQFF
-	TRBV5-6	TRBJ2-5	CASSFQRMATKQYF
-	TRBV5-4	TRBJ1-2	CASSLEGIRGGYTF
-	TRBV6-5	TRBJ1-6	CASSYFGENSPLHF
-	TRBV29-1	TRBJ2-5	CSVVVRDFLQETQYF
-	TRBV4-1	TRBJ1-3	CASSQDSTGLGNTIYF
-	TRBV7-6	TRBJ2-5	CASSFSAGQETQYF
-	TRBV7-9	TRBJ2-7	CASSLAASSNEQYF
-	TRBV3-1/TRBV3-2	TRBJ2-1	CASSRMAGNYNEQFF
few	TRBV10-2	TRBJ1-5	CASSSGQGLPQHF
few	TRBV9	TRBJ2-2	CASSPANTGELFF
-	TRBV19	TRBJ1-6	CASSPRQGRPSGSPLHF
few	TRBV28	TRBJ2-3	CASSFLAGGSGNTQYF
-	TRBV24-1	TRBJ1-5	CATSDRRAGTTMISNQPQHF
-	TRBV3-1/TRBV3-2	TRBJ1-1	CASSPRGQVWNTEAFF
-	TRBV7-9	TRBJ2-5	CASSSTGLGQETQYF
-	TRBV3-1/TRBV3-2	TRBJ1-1	CASRTTGRNTEAFF
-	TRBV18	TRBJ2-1	CASSPMTSSYNEQFF
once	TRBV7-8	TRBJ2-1	CASSLAAGPYNEQFF
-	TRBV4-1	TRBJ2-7	CASSFPGSDVYEQYF
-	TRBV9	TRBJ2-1	CASSPRDFGNEQFF
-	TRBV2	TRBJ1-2	CAISPQAGTNYGYTF
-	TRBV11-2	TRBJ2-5	CASSLMGGGKETQYF